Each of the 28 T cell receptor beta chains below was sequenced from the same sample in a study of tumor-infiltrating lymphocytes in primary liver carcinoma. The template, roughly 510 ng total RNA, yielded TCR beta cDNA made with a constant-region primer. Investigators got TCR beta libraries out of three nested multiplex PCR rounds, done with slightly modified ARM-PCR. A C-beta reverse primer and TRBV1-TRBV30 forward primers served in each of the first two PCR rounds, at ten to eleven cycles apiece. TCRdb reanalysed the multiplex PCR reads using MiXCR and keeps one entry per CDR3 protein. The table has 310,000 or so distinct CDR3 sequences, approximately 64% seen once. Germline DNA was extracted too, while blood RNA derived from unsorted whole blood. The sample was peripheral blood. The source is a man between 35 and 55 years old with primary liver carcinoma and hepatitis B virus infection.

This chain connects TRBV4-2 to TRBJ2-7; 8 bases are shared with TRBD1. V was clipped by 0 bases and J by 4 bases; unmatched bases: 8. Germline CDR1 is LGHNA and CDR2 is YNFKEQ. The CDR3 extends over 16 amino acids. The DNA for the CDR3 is TGTGCCAGCAGCCAAGAGGGGACAGGTCTGTTTTACGAGCAGTACTTC. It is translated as CASSQEGTGLFYEQYF.

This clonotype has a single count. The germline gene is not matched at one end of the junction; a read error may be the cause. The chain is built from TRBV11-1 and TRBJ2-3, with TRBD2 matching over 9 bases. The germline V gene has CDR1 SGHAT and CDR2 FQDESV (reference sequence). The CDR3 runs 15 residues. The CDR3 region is CASTLKREALNTQYF. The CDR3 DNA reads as TGTGCCAGCACCTTAAAGCGGGAGGCCTTAAATACGCAGTATTTT. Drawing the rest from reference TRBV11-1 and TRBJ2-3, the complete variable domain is EAEVAQSPRYKITEKSQAVAFWCDPISGHATLYWYRQILGQGPELLVQFQDESVVDDSQLPKDRFSAERLKGVDSTLKIQPAELGDSAMYLCASTLKREALNTQYFGPGTRLTVL.

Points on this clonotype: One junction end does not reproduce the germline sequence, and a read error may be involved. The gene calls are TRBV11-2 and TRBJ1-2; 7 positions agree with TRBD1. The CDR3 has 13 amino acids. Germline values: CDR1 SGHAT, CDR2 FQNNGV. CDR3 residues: CASSIDRDSGYSF. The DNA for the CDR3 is TGTGCCAGCAGTATTGACAGGGACTCTGGCTACTCCTTC.

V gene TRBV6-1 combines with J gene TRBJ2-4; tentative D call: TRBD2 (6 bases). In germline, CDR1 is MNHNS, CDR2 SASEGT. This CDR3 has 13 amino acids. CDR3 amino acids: CASYSSGCRERYF. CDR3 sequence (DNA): TGTGCTAGTTATTCCTCCGGGTGTCGGGAGAGGTACTTC.

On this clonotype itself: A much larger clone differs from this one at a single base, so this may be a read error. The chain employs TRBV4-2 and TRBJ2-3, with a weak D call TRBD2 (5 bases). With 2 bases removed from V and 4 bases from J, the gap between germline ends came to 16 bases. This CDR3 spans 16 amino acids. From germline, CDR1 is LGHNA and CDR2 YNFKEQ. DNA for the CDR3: TGTGCCAGCAGCCAAATAGTGGGAGCCCTCCCAGATACGCAGTATTTT. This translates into CASSQIVGALPDTQYF.

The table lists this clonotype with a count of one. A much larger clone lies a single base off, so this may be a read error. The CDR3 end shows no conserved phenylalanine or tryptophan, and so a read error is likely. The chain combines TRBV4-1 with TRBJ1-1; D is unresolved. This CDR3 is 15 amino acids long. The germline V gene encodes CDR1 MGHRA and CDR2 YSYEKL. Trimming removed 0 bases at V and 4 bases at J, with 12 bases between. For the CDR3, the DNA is TGCGCCAGCAGCCAAGAGGGTCACGGCGGCACTGAAGCTTTCCTT. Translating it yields CASSQEGHGGTEAFL.

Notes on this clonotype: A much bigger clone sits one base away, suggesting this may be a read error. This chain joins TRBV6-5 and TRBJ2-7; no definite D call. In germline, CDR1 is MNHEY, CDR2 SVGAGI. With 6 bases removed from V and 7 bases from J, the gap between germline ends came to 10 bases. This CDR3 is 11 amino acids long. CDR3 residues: CASSEQEEQYF. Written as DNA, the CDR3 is TGTGCCAGCAGCGAGCAGGAGGAGCAGTACTTC.

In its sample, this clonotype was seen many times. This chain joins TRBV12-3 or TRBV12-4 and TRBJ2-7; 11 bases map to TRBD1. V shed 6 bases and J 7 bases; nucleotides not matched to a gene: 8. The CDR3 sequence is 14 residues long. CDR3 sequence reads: CASRPDRGLGEQYF. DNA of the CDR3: TGTGCCAGCAGACCGGACAGGGGGCTGGGAGAGCAGTACTTC.

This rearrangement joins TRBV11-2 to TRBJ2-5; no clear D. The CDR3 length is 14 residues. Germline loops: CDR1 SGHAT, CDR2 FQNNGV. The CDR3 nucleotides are TGTGATAGCAGCTTAGATCGTGGTAAAGAGACCCAGTACTTC. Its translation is CDSSLDRGKETQYF.

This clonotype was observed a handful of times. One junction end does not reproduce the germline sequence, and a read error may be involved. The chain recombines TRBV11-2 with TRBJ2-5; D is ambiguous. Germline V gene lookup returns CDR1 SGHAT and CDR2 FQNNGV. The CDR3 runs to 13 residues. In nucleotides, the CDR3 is TGTACCAGCAGCTTAGATTTTCTGGAGACCCAGTACTTC. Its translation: CTSSLDFLETQYF.

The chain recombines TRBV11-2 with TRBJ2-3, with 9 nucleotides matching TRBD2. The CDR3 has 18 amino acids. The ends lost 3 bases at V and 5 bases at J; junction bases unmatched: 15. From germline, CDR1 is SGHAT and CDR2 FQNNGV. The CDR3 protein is CASSLSPGLAGMIDTQYF. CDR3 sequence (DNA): TGTGCCAGCAGCTTGTCCCCGGGGCTAGCGGGAATGATAGATACGCAGTATTTT. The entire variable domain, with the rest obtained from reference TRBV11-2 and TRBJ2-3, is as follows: EAGVAQSPRYKIIEKRQSVAFWCNPISGHATLYWYQQILGQGPKLLIQFQNNGVVDDSQLPKDRFSAERLKGVDSTLKIQPAKLEDSAVYLCASSLSPGLAGMIDTQYFGPGTRLTVL.

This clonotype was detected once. Here the CDR3 reads CSGLLEANTGELFF. In DNA form, the CDR3 reads TGCAGCGGCCTATTAGAGGCGAACACCGGGGAGCTGTTTTTT. The rearrangement joins TRBV29-1 to TRBJ2-2; D call uncertain. V was trimmed by 7 bases and J by 0 bases, leaving 12 bases between them. This CDR3 spans 14 amino acids. The V gene's germline CDR1 is SQVTM and CDR2 ANQGSEA.

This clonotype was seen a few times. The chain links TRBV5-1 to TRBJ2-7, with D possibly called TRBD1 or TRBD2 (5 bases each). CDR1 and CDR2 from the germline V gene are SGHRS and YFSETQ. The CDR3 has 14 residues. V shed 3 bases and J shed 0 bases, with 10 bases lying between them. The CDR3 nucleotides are TGCGCCAGCAGCTGGGACGGGACCTCCTACGAGCAGTACTTC. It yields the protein CASSWDGTSYEQYF. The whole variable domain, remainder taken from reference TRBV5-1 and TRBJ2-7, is KAGVTQTPRYLIKTRGQQVTLSCSPISGHRSVSWYQQTPGQGLQFLFEYFSETQRNKGNFPGRFSGRQFSNSRSEMNVSTLELGDSALYLCASSWDGTSYEQYFGPGTRLTVT.

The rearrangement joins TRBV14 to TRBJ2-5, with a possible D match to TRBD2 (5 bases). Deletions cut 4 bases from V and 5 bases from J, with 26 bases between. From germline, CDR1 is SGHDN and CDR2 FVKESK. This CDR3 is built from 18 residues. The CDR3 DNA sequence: TGTGCCAGCAGCCGACCTCGCGGACGGGGAACTGGAGGCGAGACCCAGTACTTC. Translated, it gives CASSRPRGRGTGGETQYF. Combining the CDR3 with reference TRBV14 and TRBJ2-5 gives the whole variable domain EAGVTQFPSHSVIEKGQTVTLRCDPISGHDNLYWYRRVMGKEIKFLLHFVKESKQDESGMPNNRFLAERTGGTYSTLKVQPAELEDSGVYFCASSRPRGRGTGGETQYFGPGTRLLVL.

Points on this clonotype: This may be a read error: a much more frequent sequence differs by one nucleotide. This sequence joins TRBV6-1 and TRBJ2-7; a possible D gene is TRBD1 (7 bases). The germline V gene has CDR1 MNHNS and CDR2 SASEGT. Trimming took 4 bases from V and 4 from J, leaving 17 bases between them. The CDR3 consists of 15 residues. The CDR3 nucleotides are TGTGCCAGCAGTGGAGCGCGGGCAGGGGGGTACGAGCAGTACTTC. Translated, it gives CASSGARAGGYEQYF.

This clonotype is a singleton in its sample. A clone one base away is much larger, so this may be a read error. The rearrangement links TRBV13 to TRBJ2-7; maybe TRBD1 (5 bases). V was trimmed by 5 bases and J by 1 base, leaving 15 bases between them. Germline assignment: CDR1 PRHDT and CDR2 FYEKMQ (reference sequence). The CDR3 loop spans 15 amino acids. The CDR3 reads CASSPPVQASYEQYF. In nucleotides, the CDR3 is TGTGCCAGCAGCCCCCCGGTACAGGCTTCCTACGAGCAGTACTTC. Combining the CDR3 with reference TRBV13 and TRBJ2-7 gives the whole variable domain AAGVIQSPRHLIKEKRETATLKCYPIPRHDTVYWYQQGPGQDPQFLISFYEKMQSDKGSIPDRFSAQQFSDYHSELNMSSLELGDSALYFCASSPPVQASYEQYFGPGTRLTVT.

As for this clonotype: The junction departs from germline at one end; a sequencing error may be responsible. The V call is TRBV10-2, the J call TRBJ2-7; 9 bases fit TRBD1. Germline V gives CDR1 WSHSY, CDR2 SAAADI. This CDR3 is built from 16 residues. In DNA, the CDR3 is TGCGCCAGCAGTGAGGCGGGACAGGGAAACCTATACGAGCACTACTTC. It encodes CASSEAGQGNLYEHYF.

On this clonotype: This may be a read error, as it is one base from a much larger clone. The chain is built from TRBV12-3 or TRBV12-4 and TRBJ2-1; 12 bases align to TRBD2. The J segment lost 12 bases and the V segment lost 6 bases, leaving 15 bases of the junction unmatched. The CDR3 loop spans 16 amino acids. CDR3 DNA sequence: TGTGCCAGCAGACAGTCGGGACTAGCGGGTTTTGGTGGGCAGTTCTTC. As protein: CASRQSGLAGFGGQFF.

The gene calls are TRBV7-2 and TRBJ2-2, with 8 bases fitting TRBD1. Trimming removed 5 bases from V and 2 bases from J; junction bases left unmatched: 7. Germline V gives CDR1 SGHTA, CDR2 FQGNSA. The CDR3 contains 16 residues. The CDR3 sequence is CASSPRTGYNTGELFF. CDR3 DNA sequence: TGTGCCAGCAGCCCTAGGACAGGGTATAACACCGGGGAGCTGTTTTTT.

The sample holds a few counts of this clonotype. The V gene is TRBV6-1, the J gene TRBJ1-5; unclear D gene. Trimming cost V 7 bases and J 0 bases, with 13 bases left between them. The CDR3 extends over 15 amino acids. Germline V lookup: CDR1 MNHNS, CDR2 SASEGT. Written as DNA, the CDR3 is TGTGCCAGCACCCTAAGAGGGTATAGCAATCAGCCCCAGCATTTT. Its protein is CASTLRGYSNQPQHF.

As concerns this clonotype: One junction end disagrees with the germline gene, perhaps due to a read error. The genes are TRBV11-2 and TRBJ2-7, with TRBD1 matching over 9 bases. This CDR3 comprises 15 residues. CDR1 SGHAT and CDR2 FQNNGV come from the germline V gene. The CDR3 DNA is TGTGCCTGCACCCAAGGGACAGGGAGAACCTACGAGCACTACTTC. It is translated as CACTQGTGRTYEHYF. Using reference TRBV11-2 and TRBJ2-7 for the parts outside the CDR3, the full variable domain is EAGVAQSPRYKIIEKRQSVAFWCNPISGHATLYWYQQILGQGPKLLIQFQNNGVVDDSQLPKDRFSAERLKGVDSTLKIQPAKLEDSAVYLCACTQGTGRTYEHYFGPGTRLTVT.

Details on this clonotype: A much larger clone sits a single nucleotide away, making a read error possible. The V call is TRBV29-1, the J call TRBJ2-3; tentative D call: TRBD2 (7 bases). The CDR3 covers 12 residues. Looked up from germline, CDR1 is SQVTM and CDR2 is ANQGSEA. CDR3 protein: CSVDRGADMQYF. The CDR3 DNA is TGCAGCGTTGACCGGGGGGCAGATATGCAGTATTTT.

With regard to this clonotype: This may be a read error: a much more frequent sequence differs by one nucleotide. DNA of the CDR3: TGCAGTGCTGATGGCGGGAGCACATATACGCAGTATTTT. Protein: CSADGGSTYTQYF. V gene TRBV20-1 combines with J gene TRBJ2-3, with TRBD2 matching over 7 bases. This CDR3 has 13 amino acids. CDR1 is DFQATT, CDR2 SNEGSKA, per germline (reference sequence).

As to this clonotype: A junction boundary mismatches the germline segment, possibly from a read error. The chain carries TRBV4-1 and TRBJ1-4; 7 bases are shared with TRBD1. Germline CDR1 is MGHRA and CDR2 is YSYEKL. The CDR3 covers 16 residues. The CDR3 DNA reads TGCGCCAGCAGCCAAGATCTTGGGACAGCTAATGAAAGACTGTTTTTT. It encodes CASSQDLGTANERLFF.

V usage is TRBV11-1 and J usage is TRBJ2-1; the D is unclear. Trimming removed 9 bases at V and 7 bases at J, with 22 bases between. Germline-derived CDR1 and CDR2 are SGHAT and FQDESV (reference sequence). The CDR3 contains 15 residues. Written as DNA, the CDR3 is TGTGCCAGGAACCCCCTGCCGACGATGGGAAATGAGCAGTTCTTC. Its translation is CARNPLPTMGNEQFF.

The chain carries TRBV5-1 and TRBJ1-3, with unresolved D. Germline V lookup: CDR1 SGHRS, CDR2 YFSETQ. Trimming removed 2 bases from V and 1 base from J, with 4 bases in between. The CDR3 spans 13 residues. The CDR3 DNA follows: TGCGCCAGCAGCTTAGGTTCTGGAAACACCATATATTTT. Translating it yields CASSLGSGNTIYF.

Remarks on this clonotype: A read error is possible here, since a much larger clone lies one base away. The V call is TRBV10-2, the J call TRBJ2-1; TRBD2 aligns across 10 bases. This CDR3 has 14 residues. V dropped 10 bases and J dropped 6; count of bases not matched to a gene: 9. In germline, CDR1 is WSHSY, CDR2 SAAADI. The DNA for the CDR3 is TGCGCCAACACCCCGGGACTAGCGAGCAATGAGCAGTTCTTC. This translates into CANTPGLASNEQFF.

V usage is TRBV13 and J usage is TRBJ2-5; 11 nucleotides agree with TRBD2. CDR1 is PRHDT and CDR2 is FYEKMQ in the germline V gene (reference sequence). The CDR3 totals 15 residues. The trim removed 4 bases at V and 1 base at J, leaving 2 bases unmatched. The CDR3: CASSSGTSGQETQYF. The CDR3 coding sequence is TGTGCCAGCAGCTCCGGGACTAGCGGCCAAGAGACCCAGTACTTC. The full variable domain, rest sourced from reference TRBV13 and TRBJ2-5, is AAGVIQSPRHLIKEKRETATLKCYPIPRHDTVYWYQQGPGQDPQFLISFYEKMQSDKGSIPDRFSAQQFSDYHSELNMSSLELGDSALYFCASSSGTSGQETQYFGPGTRLLVL.